Listed below are T cell receptor beta chains from one sample, sequenced in a study of tumor-infiltrating lymphocytes in primary liver carcinoma. TCRdb itself ran the multiplex PCR reads through MiXCR, one entry per CDR3 protein. The sample records roughly 120,000 distinct CDR3 sequences, around 64% being singletons. The sequencing sample was made of liver tumor tissue from sampling region 3. The receptors derive from a woman aged 55-70 years with primary liver carcinoma and hepatitis B virus infection. The CDR3 runs from the conserved cysteine through the conserved F or W. A D gene is named only where the DNA matches it firmly. Not all rows give a size; the values are once, few, many and, for expanded clones, a class.

size	V	J	D	CDR3	DNA
NA	TRBV11-1	TRBJ2-5	NA	CASGLQYQETQYF	TGTGCCAGCGGCTTACAGTACCAAGAGACGCAGTACTTC
NA	TRBV4-1	TRBJ1-2	NA	CANSFEGRVSYSSGYTF	TGCGCCAACAGCTTCGAGGGGAGAGTTTCGTATTCTAGTGGCTACACCTTC
NA	TRBV11-3	TRBJ2-2	TRBD1	CASSSDRAGANTRELFF	TGTGCCAGCAGCTCAGACAGGGCTGGTGCGAACACCAGGGAGCTGTTTTTT
NA	TRBV2	TRBJ1-6	TRBD1	CASRQQGVDNSPLHF	TGTGCCAGCAGACAACAGGGGGTCGATAATTCACCCCTCCACTTT
NA	TRBV11-2	TRBJ2-3	NA	CASSLDLSGLEGEGMDTQCF	TGTGCCAGCAGCTTAGATCTAAGTGGGTTAGAGGGAGAAGGGATGGATACGCAGTGTTTT
NA	TRBV11-2	TRBJ1-1	TRBD1	CASSSGQGDYGAFF	TGTGCAAGCAGCTCCGGACAGGGGGATTACGGCGCTTTCTTT
NA	TRBV11-3	TRBJ2-5	NA	CASSLELATRGRQEIHYF	TGTGCCAGCAGCTTAGAGTTGGCGACAAGGGGCCGGCAAGAGATCCATTACTTC
NA	TRBV11-2	TRBJ2-5	NA	CASGLGLRSQESQYF	TGTGCCAGCGGCTTGGGGCTGAGATCGCAAGAGAGCCAGTACTTC
NA	TRBV29-1	TRBJ1-1	NA	CSVAALATTEAFF	TGCAGCGTTGCGGCCCTAGCGACCACTGAAGCTTTCTTC
many	TRBV12-3/TRBV12-4	TRBJ2-7	TRBD1	CASSLDGTGDYEQYF	TGTGCCAGCAGTTTAGATGGGACAGGGGACTACGAGCAGTACTTC
once	TRBV29-1	TRBJ2-1	NA	CSVIVTTSSYHEQFF	TGCAGCGTTATCGTGACAACAAGCTCCTACCATGAGCAGTTCTTC
many	TRBV29-1	TRBJ2-7	NA	CSVGSLGGPLEQYF	TGCAGCGTTGGATCGCTCGGGGGTCCACTCGAGCAGTACTTC
NA	TRBV5-5	TRBJ2-2	TRBD1	CAIRAETGDTGELFF	TGTGCCATCAGGGCCGAGACAGGGGACACCGGGGAGCTGTTTTTT
NA	TRBV29-1	TRBJ2-7	NA	CSFEDSGTPPYEPYF	TGCAGCTTCGAAGACTCCGGGACTCCCCCGTACGAGCCGTACTTC
many	TRBV7-8	TRBJ2-7	TRBD1	CASSPAPGQGGREQYF	TGTGCCAGCAGCCCAGCCCCAGGACAGGGGGGTCGGGAGCAGTACTTC
NA	TRBV7-3	TRBJ2-4	NA	CASSLGGRDIQYF	TGTGCCAGCAGCTTGGGGGGTAGGGATATTCAGTACTTC
few	TRBV11-2	TRBJ1-3	NA	CARSSGRGGNTVYF	TGTGCCAGGAGCTCAGGCCGGGGTGGAAACACCGTATATTTT
NA	TRBV28	TRBJ1-1	TRBD1	CASKTGGTEAFF	TGTGCCAGCAAAACAGGGGGCACTGAAGCTTTCTTT
NA	TRBV5-4	TRBJ2-3	NA	CASSLADSGGTSTDTQYF	TGTGCCAGCAGCTTGGCCGACAGTGGAGGGACCAGCACAGATACGCAGTATTTT
NA	TRBV19	TRBJ1-5	NA	CASSSRTTYSNQPQHF	TGTGCCAGTTCGTCGCGGACAACTTATAGCAATCAGCCCCAGCATTTT
NA	TRBV10-3	TRBJ2-1	TRBD1	CAISGPGQGGYNEQFF	TGTGCCATCAGCGGACCGGGACAGGGGGGCTACAATGAGCAGTTCTTC
NA	TRBV28	TRBJ2-1	TRBD2	CASSPWEGHYAQFF	TGTGCCAGCAGTCCGTGGGAGGGTCACTATGCGCAGTTCTTC
NA	TRBV11-3	TRBJ2-1	TRBD2	CTSSLGQGGRAYNEQFF	TGTACCAGCAGCTTAGGTCAAGGCGGGAGGGCCTACAATGAGCAGTTCTTC
once	TRBV28	TRBJ1-2	NA	CGSSKGAGYTF	TGTGGCAGTAGTAAAGGGGCTGGCTACACCTTC
NA	TRBV11-2	TRBJ2-5	NA	CASRRKRRETQYF	TGTGCCAGCAGGCGAAAGAGAAGGGAGACCCAATACTTC
many	TRBV4-2	TRBJ2-4	NA	CASSQVSRTTSKNIQYF	TGTGCCAGCAGCCAAGTATCTCGGACAACGAGCAAAAACATTCAGTACTTC
NA	TRBV4-1	TRBJ2-5	TRBD2	CANSQGGLAGLQETQYF	TGCGCCAACAGCCAGGGGGGACTAGCGGGGTTACAAGAGACCCAGTACTTC
many	TRBV28	TRBJ2-3	TRBD2	CASKLAGITDTQYF	TGTGCCAGCAAACTAGCGGGAATCACAGATACGCAGTATTTT
NA	TRBV25-1	TRBJ1-1	NA	CASSDEPGRNTEAFF	TGTGCCAGCAGTGACGAACCGGGACGGAACACTGAAGCTTTCTTT
medium-sized	TRBV11-3	TRBJ2-2	NA	CASSFNRNTGELFF	TGTGCCAGCAGCTTTAACAGGAACACCGGGGAGCTGTTTTTT
many	TRBV14	TRBJ2-7	NA	CASSLTPGQHYEQYF	TGTGCCAGCAGCCTAACACCCGGACAGCACTACGAGCAGTACTTC
few	TRBV12-3/TRBV12-4	TRBJ1-6	NA	CASSLEGTGGNSPLHF	TGTGCCAGCAGTTTAGAAGGAACGGGCGGCAATTCACCCCTCCACTTT
many	TRBV4-1	TRBJ1-1	NA	CASSQDLGGLSTEAFF	TGCGCCAGCAGCCAAGATCTGGGGGGGCTCTCCACTGAAGCTTTCTTT
many	TRBV6-1	TRBJ2-3	NA	CASSGSRSTDTQYF	TGTGCCAGCAGTGGAAGTCGGTCCACAGATACGCAGTATTTT
once	TRBV11-2	TRBJ2-7	TRBD1	CASSPGQEWGVQYF	TGTGCCAGCAGCCCCGGACAGGAATGGGGCGTGCAGTACTTC
NA	TRBV11-2	TRBJ2-7	NA	CASSSGRGYEQYF	TGTGCCAGTAGCTCTGGCAGGGGCTACGAGCAGTACTTC
NA	TRBV11-2	TRBJ1-4	NA	CASFRDKGEKLFF	TGTGCCAGCTTCCGGGACAAGGGTGAAAAACTGTTTTTT
NA	TRBV28	TRBJ2-5	TRBD2	CVSSSRLAGGQETQYF	TGTGTCAGCAGTTCCCGACTAGCGGGAGGCCAAGAGACCCAGTACTTC
NA	TRBV28	TRBJ2-1	NA	CASGSGAFSYNEQFF	TGTGCCAGCGGTTCCGGGGCTTTTTCTTACAATGAGCAGTTCTTC
few	TRBV11-3	TRBJ1-2	NA	CASSLEFSYGYTF	TGTGCCAGCAGCTTAGAATTCAGCTATGGCTACACCTTC
NA	TRBV11-2	TRBJ2-1	NA	CASGLERMSSYNEQFF	TGTGCCAGCGGCTTAGAGCGGATGAGCTCTTACAATGAGCAGTTCTTC
NA	TRBV14	TRBJ2-1	NA	CASSQGVAIEQFF	TGTGCCAGCAGCCAAGGTGTGGCTATCGAGCAGTTCTTC
once	TRBV6-5	TRBJ2-1	TRBD2	CASRGDGTSGNNDQFF	TGTGCCAGCAGAGGAGACGGGACTAGCGGCAACAATGACCAGTTCTTC
NA	TRBV11-2	TRBJ2-7	NA	CASSPEGIREQNF	TGCGCCAGCAGCCCAGAGGGGATCCGGGAGCAGAACTTC
NA	TRBV6-5	TRBJ1-6	NA	CASSYSGRKGDPPLHF	TGTGCCAGCAGTTACTCGGGACGAAAGGGGGATCCACCCCTCCACTTT
NA	TRBV28	TRBJ2-4	TRBD1	CASSSRGQGDKNTQYF	TGTGCCAGTAGTTCCAGGGGACAGGGGGACAAAAACACTCAGTACTTC
once	TRBV5-4	TRBJ2-2	NA	CASSTISVNTGELFF	TGTGCCAGCAGCACTATTAGCGTGAACACCGGGGAGCTGTTTTTT
NA	TRBV28	TRBJ1-1	TRBD1	CASRDRGLGRRLNTEAFF	TGTGCCAGCAGAGACAGGGGACTCGGTAGGCGGCTGAACACTGAAGCTTTCTTT
NA	TRBV28	TRBJ2-1	NA	CVSTAGIELCNEQFF	TGTGTCAGCACCGCAGGGATTGAGCTCTGCAATGAGCAGTTCTTC
many	TRBV6-2/TRBV6-3	TRBJ2-3	TRBD2	CASSYGAGGVDTQYF	TGTGCCAGCAGTTACGGGGCGGGAGGGGTAGATACGCAGTATTTT
NA	TRBV11-2	TRBJ2-1	NA	CASSLEWASDKPRDNEQFF	TGTGCTAGCAGTTTAGAGTGGGCTAGCGACAAACCACGGGACAATGAGCAGTTCTTC
NA	TRBV5-1	TRBJ2-5	NA	CASSLQRAQETQYF	TGCGCCAGCAGCTTGCAGAGGGCGCAGGAGACCCAGTACTTC
NA	TRBV6-5	TRBJ2-1	TRBD2	CTSRETSRSRGNEQFF	TGTACCAGCAGGGAGACTAGCCGGAGCCGTGGGAATGAGCAGTTCTTC
NA	TRBV30	TRBJ1-5	NA	CAWNSDTCQPHHF	TGTGCCTGGAACTCGGACACTTGTCAGCCCCACCATTTT